The clone carrying this T cell receptor beta chain has only a few counts. The antigen is undetermined. This specimen comes from a study of T cells after yellow fever vaccination. Study overall: Some fractions had low cell numbers, and these were prepared with SMART-Seq v4 Ultra Low Input.

Production of TCR cDNA was by 5'RACE template switching, which also added a universal primer site and UMIs. MiXCR was run by TCRdb on the 5' RACE reads, yielding one entry per CDR3 protein. The sample has around 610,000 distinct CDR3 sequences; approximately 12% are singletons. CDR3 length: 11 residues. Germline lookup yields CDR1 SQVTM and CDR2 ANQGSEA. Trimming pared 6 bases from V and 6 bases from J, leaving 8 bases between. Whole-study findings and limits: A large majority of primary-vaccination clones showed up again after the booster (about 97% CD4, approximately 90% CD8). Peak timing came faster in the weaker secondary response, day 5 versus 15.

The chain couples TRBV29-1 to TRBJ2-2, with D perhaps matching TRBD1 (7 bases). The source is a man aged 30 to 45 who received the YFV17D yellow fever vaccine. Material: PBMCs, obtained on the day of the yellow fever booster vaccination. CDR3 sequence reads: CSVRGAGELFF. The CDR3 DNA reads TGCAGCGTCAGGGGGGCCGGGGAGCTGTTTTTT.